This T cell receptor beta chain stems from a study of response to subunit inactivated influenza vaccine. For this clonotype: Antigen unknown.

One entry per CDR3 protein, called by TCRdb with MiXCR from the RT-PCR reads. Found here are approximately 730,000 distinct CDR3 sequences, more than 11% of them singletons; the top ten hold 5.5% to 7%. Germline lookup yields CDR1 LGHNA and CDR2 YNFKEQ. Between the trimmed V and J ends, which lost 4 bases and 3 bases, there was a span of 12 bases. This CDR3 region has 14 residues. Study outcomes and limitations: It was the authors' suggestion that each seasonal influenza vaccination recruits few new T cells.

This TCR was recovered from a man aged 45-65 years who received an inactivated influenza vaccine. This sequence joins TRBV4-2 and TRBJ1-2; D might be TRBD1 (5 bases). The input for sequencing was PBMCs from blood, taken 14 days before vaccination. The DNA of the CDR3 is TGTGCCAGCAGCCCCCAGGGTTTCTACTATGGCTACACCTTC. This codes for CASSPQGFYYGYTF.